This T cell receptor beta chain came from a study of blood T cell repertoires in COVID-19. Study information: Sources were T cells, B-cell-depleted T cells, or PBMCs; the material itself was cDNA or gDNA.

The CDR3 has 14 residues. V gave up 0 bases and J gave up 6 bases; unmatched junction bases: 3. Per the germline V gene, CDR1 is SGDLS and CDR2 is YYNGEE. Patients in Seattle were enrolled during active infection, then followed longitudinally. The data were produced by immunoSEQ multiplex PCR, yet TCRdb's version contains in-frame clones alone and is incomplete. This table holds roughly 340,000 clones, roughly 90% found once. V and J are TRBV9 and TRBJ2-1; 7 nucleotides line up with TRBD1. The receptor's source is a woman aged 70-85 years with COVID-19, enrolled during active disease. What was sequenced was peripheral blood. The CDR3 protein is CASSVVTGSNEQFF. The CDR3 DNA is TGTGCCAGCAGCGTAGTGACAGGGTCCAATGAGCAGTTCTTC.